Following are 26 T cell receptor beta chains from one sample sequenced in a study of T-cell reconstitution after alpha-beta-depleted transplantation in children. Unique molecular identifiers were built into the TCRbeta library. TCRdb re-derived calls from the PCR reads in MiXCR, one entry per CDR3 protein. The repertoire holds about 980,000 distinct CDR3 sequences, about 30% seen once, with about 28% in the top ten. Source: PBMCs, mostly from graft donor cells, taken 360 days after TCRalphabeta/CD19-depleted stem cell transplant. The receptors were sampled from a boy younger than two who had a stem cell transplant for SCID, so the T cells may come from the graft donor.

This chain uses TRBV6-5 with TRBJ2-7; D gene ambiguous. CDR1 is MNHEY, CDR2 SVGAGI, per germline. Trimming cost V 4 bases and J 3 bases, with 7 bases left between them. The CDR3 has 12 amino acids. The CDR3 protein is CASSSNRYEQYF. DNA for the CDR3: TGTGCCAGCAGTTCCAACCGCTACGAGCAGTACTTC.

Only one count was recorded for this clonotype. The chain has TRBV5-6 and TRBJ1-2; D not certain. Per germline, CDR1 SGHDT and CDR2 YYEEEE. V lost 1 base to trimming and J lost 3 bases, with 13 bases between them. CDR3 length equals 15 residues. The CDR3 sequence is CASSLSGDWDYGYTF. The CDR3 bases are TGTGCCAGCAGCTTGTCAGGTGATTGGGACTATGGCTACACCTTC.

This rearrangement joins TRBV5-1 to TRBJ2-1; 16 bases align to TRBD2. The CDR3 spans 15 residues. Germline V gene data show CDR1 as SGHRS and CDR2 as YFSETQ. V lost 5 bases to trimming and J lost 8 bases; unmatched junction nucleotides: 4. CDR3 nucleotides: TGCGCCAGCAGAGGGACTAGCGGGGGGGCCTATGAGCAGTTCTTC. Translating it yields CASRGTSGGAYEQFF.

Concerning this clonotype itself: A junction end diverges from the germline sequence, so it may reflect a read error. The rearrangement uses TRBV4-1 and TRBJ2-5; D is ambiguous. Germline V gene sequence: CDR1 MGHRA, CDR2 YSYEKL. CDR3 length: 8 amino acids. The CDR3 DNA is TGCGCCAGCAGCCAAGGGTATTTC. Translated, it gives CASSQGYF.

At least ten counts were recorded for this clonotype. J is TRBJ2-5 and V is TRBV5-4, with D possibly TRBD1 on 5 matching bases. V gave up 2 bases and J gave up 3 bases, with 8 bases separating them. The CDR3 spans 13 residues. Per germline, CDR1 SGHNT and CDR2 YYREEE (reference sequence). CDR3: CASSFVGEETQYF. The CDR3 DNA reads as TGTGCCAGCAGCTTTGTAGGGGAAGAGACCCAGTACTTC.

The rearrangement uses TRBV20-1 and TRBJ1-2; 8 nucleotides align to TRBD1. V dropped 1 base and J dropped 5; count of bases not matched to a gene: 6. The CDR3 loop spans 14 amino acids. CDR1 and CDR2 from the germline V gene are DFQATT and SNEGSKA (reference sequence). CDR3 region: CSARGRQGKYGYTF. The CDR3 DNA reads as TGCAGTGCTAGAGGCCGACAGGGGAAATATGGCTACACCTTC.

This chain joins TRBV20-1 and TRBJ2-7; D remains ambiguous. CDR1 is DFQATT, CDR2 SNEGSKA, per germline (reference sequence). Trimming stripped 6 bases from V and 3 bases from J, with 18 bases between. This CDR3 comprises 14 residues. The CDR3 loop reads CSANPGDTYYEQYF. As DNA, the CDR3 is TGCAGTGCAAATCCGGGCGATACTTACTACGAGCAGTACTTC.

The chain links TRBV25-1 to TRBJ2-1; 11 positions agree with TRBD2. V lost 8 bases, J lost 4 bases, and 7 bases stayed unmatched. There are 15 residues in the CDR3. Per germline, CDR1 MGHDK and CDR2 SYGVNS. CDR3 sequence: CASGVLAGDYNEQFF. In nucleotides, the CDR3 is TGTGCCAGCGGCGTACTAGCGGGGGATTACAATGAGCAGTTCTTC.

The V call is TRBV4-3, the J call TRBJ2-5, with D perhaps matching TRBD2 (5 bases). This CDR3 contains 14 residues. CDR1 is LGHNA, CDR2 YSLEER, per germline. Deletions cut 4 bases from V and 4 bases from J, with 13 bases between. This CDR3 is CASSRTEAVETQYF. The CDR3 nucleotides read TGCGCCAGCAGCCGCACGGAGGCCGTAGAGACCCAGTACTTC.

This clonotype showed up just a few times. The rearrangement joins TRBV28 to TRBJ2-7; TRBD2 aligns across 7 bases. With 6 bases clipped from V and 6 bases from J, the junction kept 11 bases outside the gene matches. The germline V gene has CDR1 MDHEN and CDR2 SYDVKM. This CDR3 is built from 14 residues. The CDR3 DNA reads TGTGCCAGCAGCTCAGGGATTACGGGGGGCGAGCAGTACTTC. Protein sequence: CASSSGITGGEQYF.

This CDR3 reads CASSERQGSPKNIQYF. In DNA, the CDR3 is TGTGCCAGCAGTGAGCGGCAGGGGAGCCCCAAAAACATTCAGTACTTC. The V call is TRBV2, the J call TRBJ2-4; perhaps TRBD1 as D (6 bases). The ends were cut back, 3 bases at V and 2 bases at J, with 14 bases in the middle. This CDR3 region has 16 residues. The germline V gene has CDR1 SNHLY and CDR2 FYNNEI.

This clonotype was observed a handful of times. The rearrangement links TRBV20-1 to TRBJ2-2; TRBD2 matches 7 bases. The CDR3 spans 14 residues. CDR1 and CDR2 from the germline V gene are DFQATT and SNEGSKA (reference sequence). The ends lost 5 bases at V and 4 bases at J; junction bases unmatched: 7. The CDR3 loop reads CSAPHGGITGELFF. The CDR3 coding sequence is TGCAGTGCTCCCCACGGGGGGATCACCGGGGAGCTGTTTTTT.

V is TRBV5-1 and J is TRBJ2-1; 9 bases fit TRBD2. CDR3 length: 16 residues. The germline gives CDR1 SGHRS, CDR2 YFSETQ. The J segment lost 2 bases and the V segment lost 3 bases, leaving 6 bases of the junction unmatched. The CDR3 loop reads CASSSLAGATYNEQFF. Written as DNA, the CDR3 is TGCGCCAGCAGCTCGTTAGCGGGGGCCACCTACAATGAGCAGTTCTTC.

This chain uses TRBV7-9 with TRBJ2-2, with 8 bases lining up with TRBD1. The germline V gene encodes CDR1 SEHNR and CDR2 FQNEAQ (reference sequence). Unmatched junction bases numbered 10, after V lost 5 bases and J lost 5 bases. This CDR3 spans 16 amino acids. CDR3 bases: TGTGCCAGCAGCCCATATGGACAGGGAAGGACCGGGGAGCTGTTTTTT. This codes for CASSPYGQGRTGELFF.

This clonotype was seen more than once but under ten times. V and J are TRBV7-8 and TRBJ2-1, with 7 positions matching TRBD2. With V trimmed by 5 bases and J by 8 bases, 15 bases remained unmatched. This CDR3 is built from 16 residues. Germline V gene lookup returns CDR1 SGHVS and CDR2 FQNEAQ. CDR3 coding DNA: TGTGCCAGCAGCCTACCAGCGGGGATAGCTGGCGATGAGCAGTTCTTC. The encoded protein is CASSLPAGIAGDEQFF. Using reference TRBV7-8 and TRBJ2-1 for the parts outside the CDR3, the full variable domain is GAGVSQSPRYKVAKRGQDVALRCDPISGHVSLFWYQQALGQGPEFLTYFQNEAQLDKSGLPSDRFFAERPEGSVSTLKIQRTQQEDSAVYLCASSLPAGIAGDEQFFGPGTRLTVL.

The chain links TRBV27 to TRBJ2-3, with D tentatively TRBD2 (5 bases). Germline values: CDR1 MNHEY, CDR2 SMNVEV (reference sequence). V lost 3 bases to trimming and J lost 12 bases, with 16 bases between them. The CDR3 contains 13 residues. This CDR3 reads CASSLQDGLLQYF. CDR3 nucleotide sequence: TGTGCCAGCAGTTTGCAGGACGGACTTCTTCAGTATTTT.

As to this clonotype: This CDR3 fails to terminate in the conserved phenylalanine or tryptophan, so it likely reflects a read error. The chain is built from TRBV6-5 and TRBJ2-1; D is uncertain. Trimming removed 0 bases from V and 2 bases from J, with 11 bases in between. CDR3 length: 16 residues. The germline V gene has CDR1 MNHEY and CDR2 SVGAGI. CDR3 loop: CASSYSQADTYNEQFY. The CDR3 DNA follows: TGTGCCAGCAGTTACTCGCAGGCAGATACCTACAATGAGCAGTTCTAC.

The V and J genes are TRBV5-1 and TRBJ1-2; 9 bases line up with TRBD1. This CDR3 has 14 residues. Trimming removed 7 bases from V and 6 bases from J; junction bases left unmatched: 10. Germline loops: CDR1 SGHRS, CDR2 YFSETQ. CDR3 sequence reads: CASGTGRTSHGYTF. The CDR3 DNA follows: TGCGCCAGCGGGACAGGGAGGACCTCCCATGGCTACACCTTC.

J is TRBJ2-7 and V is TRBV10-2; 8 bases are a match to TRBD1. The V gene end was trimmed by 8 bases and the J gene end by 5 bases; junction bases not matched to a gene: 11. The CDR3 consists of 14 residues. The germline V gene has CDR1 WSHSY and CDR2 SAAADI. The CDR3 DNA follows: TGCGCCAGCCGACCTAGACAGGGGTACAACGAGCAGTACTTC. Translating gives CASRPRQGYNEQYF.

This clonotype appeared once. The gene calls are TRBV20-1 and TRBJ1-1; D possibly corresponds to TRBD1 (5 bases). Looked up from germline, CDR1 is DFQATT and CDR2 is SNEGSKA (reference sequence). V lost 0 bases and J 5 bases, leaving 13 bases between the germline ends. The CDR3 has 14 residues. CDR3 coding DNA: TGCAGTGCTAGAGATCGGGGGGTAAGGACTGAAGCTTTCTTT. This translates into CSARDRGVRTEAFF.

The chain has TRBV20-1 and TRBJ2-1, with 10 bases that match TRBD2. J was trimmed by 0 bases and V by 2 bases; bases with no gene match: 1. The CDR3 loop spans 15 amino acids. Germline-derived CDR1 and CDR2 are DFQATT and SNEGSKA (reference sequence). The CDR3 region has the DNA TGCAGTGCTAGACCTAGCGGGGGCTCCTACAATGAGCAGTTCTTC. As protein: CSARPSGGSYNEQFF.

This CDR3 reads CASSFLVGWNEQFF. CDR3 in DNA: TGTGCCAGCAGTTTTCTTGTTGGGTGGAATGAGCAGTTCTTC. The chain joins TRBV12-3 or TRBV12-4 to TRBJ2-1; D is ambiguous. The ends were cut back, 3 bases at V and 7 bases at J, with 13 bases in the middle. This CDR3 comprises 14 residues.

This chain links TRBV6-1 with TRBJ2-5; D is possibly TRBD2 (6 bases). The CDR3 extends over 14 amino acids. With 7 bases removed from V and 3 bases from J, the gap between germline ends came to 15 bases. CDR1 and CDR2 from the germline V gene are MNHNS and SASEGT. The CDR3 loop is CASTGLWGEETQYF. CDR3 nucleotides: TGTGCCAGCACTGGATTGTGGGGGGAAGAGACCCAGTACTTC.

This chain uses TRBV4-1 with TRBJ1-5, with unresolved D. The germline V gene encodes CDR1 MGHRA and CDR2 YSYEKL. V lost 0 bases, J lost 7 bases, and 16 bases lay in between. The CDR3 is 16 amino acids. CDR3 DNA: TGCGCCAGCAGCCAAGATGAAGGCAGATATCCCCAGCCCCAGCATTTT. Translated: CASSQDEGRYPQPQHF.

The genes are TRBV4-1 and TRBJ2-7; D uncertain. The V and J ends lost 0 bases and 4 bases respectively, with 19 bases between them. This CDR3 has 17 residues. Per the germline V gene, CDR1 is MGHRA and CDR2 is YSYEKL. The CDR3 DNA reads TGCGCCAGCAGCCAAGATGGAGAGTCCCACCCCAGATACGAGCAGTACTTC. Residues: CASSQDGESHPRYEQYF.

V and J are TRBV12-3 or TRBV12-4 and TRBJ2-2, with TRBD1 identical over 9 bases. This CDR3 comprises 15 residues. Losses at the gene ends were 6 bases for V and 1 base for J; bases not matched to a gene: 3. The CDR3 DNA reads TGTGCCAGCAGGCGGACAGGGGTGAACACCGGGGAGCTGTTTTTT. Its protein is CASRRTGVNTGELFF.